Below are 22 T cell receptor beta chains sequenced from a single sample in a study of CD8+ T cells in alopecia areata. RNA was extracted and reverse transcribed into cDNA as the sequencing template. TCRdb's table, derived via immunoSEQ multiplex PCR, lists solely in-frame clones and lacks some. The sample carries 120,000 or so clones, about 46% recorded once. Input material: NKG2D-low CD8+ T cells sorted from blood. The origin of the receptors is a human donor with alopecia areata.

This clone was found a few times. The CDR3 coding sequence is TGCAGCGTCCCGGCGGACAGGGACGAGGAGACCCAGTACTTC. Translation gives CSVPADRDEETQYF. The V call is TRBV29-1, the J call TRBJ2-5, with 8 bases identical to TRBD1. With 6 bases clipped from V and 5 bases from J, the junction kept 11 bases outside the gene matches. CDR3 size: 14 residues. Germline-derived CDR1 and CDR2 are SQVTM and ANQGSEA.

This sequence joins TRBV29-1 and TRBJ2-7; the match to TRBD1 covers 8 bases. The CDR3 has 13 residues. Per germline, CDR1 SQVTM and CDR2 ANQGSEA. The trim removed 5 bases at V and 3 bases at J, leaving 6 bases unmatched. CDR3 amino acids: CSVCRDRGYEQYF. CDR3 nucleotides: TGCAGCGTTTGCCGAGACAGGGGCTACGAGCAGTACTTC.

The table lists this clone with a few counts. The chain employs TRBV28 and TRBJ2-1; 11 bases map to TRBD2. CDR3 length: 19 amino acids. The V segment lost 4 bases and the J segment 0 bases; nucleotides outside the gene matches: 11. The germline gives CDR1 MDHEN, CDR2 SYDVKM. CDR3 sequence reads: CASSYDGTSGRSSYNEQFF. For the CDR3, the DNA is TGTGCCAGCAGTTACGATGGGACTAGCGGAAGGAGCTCCTACAATGAGCAGTTCTTC.

The chain recombines TRBV2 with TRBJ2-4; D unresolved. The V end lost 3 bases, the J end lost 0 bases, and 9 bases lay between the germline ends. Germline V gene data show CDR1 as SNHLY and CDR2 as FYNNEI. The CDR3 consists of 15 residues. The CDR3 sequence is CASSDSVLAKNIQYF. For the CDR3, the DNA is TGTGCCAGCAGTGATTCGGTTCTAGCCAAAAACATTCAGTACTTC.

This clone has more than one count but fewer than ten. The CDR3 sequence: CASLDPGPGTDTQYF. The DNA for the CDR3 is TGTGCCAGCCTGGACCCGGGACCCGGCACAGATACGCAGTATTTT. V and J are TRBV2 and TRBJ2-3; D possibly matches TRBD1 or TRBD2 (5 bases each). V was shortened by 8 bases and J by 1 base, with 16 bases between the two germline ends. Germline-derived CDR1 and CDR2 are SNHLY and FYNNEI. This CDR3 spans 15 amino acids.

The chain joins TRBV23-1 to TRBJ2-1, with 12 bases matching TRBD1. TRBV23-1 is an open reading frame, and its role is uncertain. The trim removed 3 bases at V and 3 bases at J, leaving 9 bases unmatched. This CDR3 has 18 amino acids. The CDR3 DNA is TGCGCCAGCAGTCAGTCTCCGGGACAGGGGGCCCGCTACAATGAGCAGTTCTTC. Encoded protein: CASSQSPGQGARYNEQFF.

V and J are TRBV5-1 and TRBJ2-2; no reliable D call. This CDR3 is built from 17 residues. Trimming shortened V by 1 base and J by 6 bases, and 19 bases separated the two germline ends. The V gene's germline CDR1 is SGHRS and CDR2 YFSETQ. CDR3 protein: CASSLPAVGPNAGELFF. The CDR3 DNA follows: TGCGCCAGCAGCTTGCCCGCGGTCGGGCCTAATGCCGGGGAGCTGTTTTTT.

J is TRBJ2-3 and V is TRBV29-1, with D possibly TRBD2 on 7 matching bases. The length of the CDR3 is 12 residues. The V end lost 4 bases, the J end lost 6 bases, and 11 bases lay between the germline ends. Germline loops: CDR1 SQVTM, CDR2 ANQGSEA. The DNA for the CDR3 is TGCAGCGTTGTTCCGGGGGGCGATACGCAGTATTTT. Protein product: CSVVPGGDTQYF.

This clone was seen only a few times. The genes are TRBV7-2 and TRBJ2-3; the D is unclear. Germline lookup yields CDR1 SGHTA and CDR2 FQGNSA. With 0 bases removed from V and 2 bases from J, the gap between germline ends came to 9 bases. The CDR3 has 15 residues. The CDR3: CASSLATGNTDTQYF. In nucleotides, the CDR3 is TGTGCCAGCAGCTTAGCTACCGGAAACACAGATACGCAGTATTTT.

This clone showed up just a few times. This chain joins TRBV29-1 and TRBJ1-5, with a tentative D call TRBD1 (5 bases). The CDR3 covers 13 residues. The ends were cut back, 4 bases at V and 1 base at J, with 8 bases in the middle. Germline-derived CDR1 and CDR2 are SQVTM and ANQGSEA. The CDR3 region is CSVGAGSNQPQHF. For the CDR3, the DNA is TGCAGCGTTGGAGCAGGGAGCAATCAGCCCCAGCATTTT.

J is TRBJ2-5 and V is TRBV11-2; D is undetermined. CDR1 SGHAT and CDR2 FQNNGV come from the germline V gene. V was pared by 7 bases and J by 4 bases, with 13 bases between. The CDR3 runs to 13 residues. CDR3 bases: TGTGCCAGCACCATAAGAATTGGAGAGACCCAGTACTTC. Encoded protein: CASTIRIGETQYF.

The chain carries TRBV11-2 and TRBJ2-7; perhaps TRBD1 as D (8 bases). Germline V gene sequence: CDR1 SGHAT, CDR2 FQNNGV. The V end lost 5 bases, the J end lost 6 bases, and 26 bases lay between the germline ends. The CDR3 totals 17 residues. The DNA of the CDR3 is TGTGCCAGCAGCCACCCATCTGGGGGGGCAACAGGGGGCGAGCAGTACTTC. Protein product: CASSHPSGGATGGEQYF.

The gene calls are TRBV7-9 and TRBJ2-3; D is possibly TRBD1 or TRBD2 (5 bases each). With 3 bases removed from V and 0 bases from J, the gap between germline ends came to 7 bases. CDR1 SEHNR and CDR2 FQNEAQ come from the germline V gene (reference sequence). This CDR3 region has 14 residues. The CDR3 DNA follows: TGTGCCAGCAGCTTTGGGGGAAGCACAGATACGCAGTATTTT. Encoded protein: CASSFGGSTDTQYF.

J is TRBJ2-5 and V is TRBV4-1; D gene uncertain. The CDR3 is 15 residues long. The V end was cut by 0 bases, the J end by 2 bases, with 10 bases between. Germline lookup yields CDR1 MGHRA and CDR2 YSYEKL. CDR3 nucleotides: TGCGCCAGCAGCCAAGACTTAGCAGCGCAAGAGACCCAGTACTTC. Its translation: CASSQDLAAQETQYF.

V and J are TRBV7-9 and TRBJ2-2, with D unresolved. Germline CDR1 reads SEHNR; CDR2 reads FQNEAQ (reference sequence). CDR3 length: 11 residues. V lost 8 bases and J 4 bases, leaving 5 bases between the germline ends. CDR3 sequence reads: CASHSTGELFF. The CDR3 nucleotides are TGTGCCAGCCATAGCACCGGGGAGCTGTTTTTT.

The chain is built from TRBV29-1 and TRBJ1-2; D remains unclear. The CDR3 is made up of 8 amino acids. The germline gives CDR1 SQVTM, CDR2 ANQGSEA. V was cut by 7 bases and J by 8 bases, with 5 bases left in between. In DNA form, the CDR3 reads TGCAGCGAGGCGGGCTACACCTTC. It is translated as CSEAGYTF.

The chain employs TRBV29-1 and TRBJ2-7; 8 positions match TRBD1. Losses at the gene ends were 0 bases for V and 4 bases for J; bases not matched to a gene: 8. The germline gives CDR1 SQVTM, CDR2 ANQGSEA. CDR3 size: 15 residues. CDR3 nucleotides: TGCAGCGTTGAAGAGGAGATGGACAGGGATTACGAGCAGTACTTC. It is translated as CSVEEEMDRDYEQYF.

This chain connects TRBV11-2 to TRBJ2-7; D remains unclear. Germline V gene sequence: CDR1 SGHAT, CDR2 FQNNGV. The CDR3 runs to 14 residues. Between the trimmed V and J ends, which lost 5 bases and 2 bases, there was a span of 13 bases. CDR3 sequence: CASSPPRSAYEQYF. Here the CDR3 DNA reads TGTGCCAGCAGCCCGCCTAGATCCGCCTACGAGCAGTACTTC.

The chain has TRBV29-1 and TRBJ2-1, with D perhaps matching TRBD1 or TRBD2 (5 bases each). The CDR3 is 15 amino acids. V dropped 8 bases and J dropped 4 bases, with 21 bases sitting between them. Germline V gives CDR1 SQVTM, CDR2 ANQGSEA. CDR3 in DNA: TGCAGCTCTCTGACCGGGGCGGCAGAGTACAATGAGCAGTTCTTC. It encodes CSSLTGAAEYNEQFF.

The rearrangement links TRBV11-2 to TRBJ2-7; TRBD2 agrees at 11 bases. The germline V gene encodes CDR1 SGHAT and CDR2 FQNNGV. CDR3 size: 14 residues. With 4 bases clipped from V and 4 bases from J, the junction kept 3 bases outside the gene matches. The CDR3 DNA reads TGTGCCAGCAGCTCCGGGACTAGCGGTTACGAGCAGTACTTC. This sequence encodes CASSSGTSGYEQYF.

V is TRBV29-1 and J is TRBJ1-1; a possible D gene is TRBD1 (6 bases). The CDR3 extends over 11 amino acids. Looked up from germline, CDR1 is SQVTM and CDR2 is ANQGSEA. V lost 7 bases to trimming and J lost 0 bases, with 6 bases between them. CDR3 DNA sequence: TGCAGCGGGACAGTGAACACTGAAGCTTTCTTT. Amino acids: CSGTVNTEAFF. Complete variable domain (other parts from reference TRBV29-1 and TRBJ1-1): SAVISQKPSRDICQRGTSLTIQCQVDSQVTMMFWYRQQPGQSLTLIATANQGSEATYESGFVIDKFPISRPNLTFSTLTVSNMSPEDSSIYLCSGTVNTEAFFGQGTRLTVV.

The chain couples TRBV27 to TRBJ2-7, with D unresolved. Trimming took 2 bases from V and 2 from J, leaving 10 bases between them. The CDR3 contains 14 residues. CDR1 and CDR2 from the germline V gene are MNHEY and SMNVEV (reference sequence). The CDR3 protein is CASSLRPETYEQYF. The CDR3 DNA follows: TGTGCCAGCAGTTTAAGACCGGAGACCTACGAGCAGTACTTC.